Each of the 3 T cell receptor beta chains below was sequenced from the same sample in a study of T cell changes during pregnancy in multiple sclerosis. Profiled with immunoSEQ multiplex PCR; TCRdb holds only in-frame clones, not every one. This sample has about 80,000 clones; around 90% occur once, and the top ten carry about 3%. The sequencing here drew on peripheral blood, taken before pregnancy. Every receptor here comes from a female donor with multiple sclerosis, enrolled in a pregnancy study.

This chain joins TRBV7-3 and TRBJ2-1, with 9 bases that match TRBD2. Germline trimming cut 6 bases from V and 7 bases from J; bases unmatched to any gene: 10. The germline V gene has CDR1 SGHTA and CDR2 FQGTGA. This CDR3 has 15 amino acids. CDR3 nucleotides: TGTGCCAGCAGTACATTAACTAGCGGGTGGAATGAGCAGTTCTTC. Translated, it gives CASSTLTSGWNEQFF.

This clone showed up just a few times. CDR3 bases: TGTGCCAGTAGTATCGGCAGGCTCGGAGGGCAGCCCCAGCATTTT. It yields the protein CASSIGRLGGQPQHF. V gene TRBV19 combines with J gene TRBJ1-5; D is unclear. CDR3 length equals 15 residues. Trimming shortened V by 3 bases and J by 7 bases, and 16 bases separated the two germline ends. The germline V gene encodes CDR1 LNHDA and CDR2 SQIVND (reference sequence).

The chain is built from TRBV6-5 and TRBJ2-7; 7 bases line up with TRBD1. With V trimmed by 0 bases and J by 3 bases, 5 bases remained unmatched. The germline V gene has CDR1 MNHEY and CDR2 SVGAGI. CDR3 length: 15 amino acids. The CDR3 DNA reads TGTGCCAGCAGTTACTCGACGGGACAGCTCTACGAGCAGTACTTC. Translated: CASSYSTGQLYEQYF.